The sequence of this TCR beta chain was determined in a study of T cell repertoires in cytomegalovirus infection. Study background: CMV infection plus the matching HLA type was flagged by public TCR beta signatures.

TCRdb re-called the reads through MiXCR, storing one row per CDR3 protein. The sample has a few hundred thousand distinct CDR3 sequences; approximately 15% are singletons. V gave up 4 bases and J gave up 3 bases, with 15 bases separating them. The CDR3 is 16 residues long. Looked up from germline, CDR1 is MNHEY and CDR2 is SVGAGI. Worth noting for this clonotype: What it binds is unknown.

General study findings and limits: HLA-C-restricted CMV-specific TCR beta clonotypes prevailed in the ex vivo response. Carriage of CMV together with the relevant HLA was identifiable through cumulative public TCR beta family frequency.

The sequence came from a human donor in good health (CMV status not recorded). Some clones in this sample may be carry-over from other donors' samples. V usage is TRBV6-5 and J usage is TRBJ1-4, with D perhaps matching TRBD1 (6 bases). The sample consisted of CD8+ T cells from PBMCs. The CDR3 DNA reads TGTGCCAGCAGTTTCACTCAACAGGGTCCTAATGAAAAACTGTTTTTT. Protein sequence: CASSFTQQGPNEKLFF.